This T cell receptor (beta chain) emerged from a study of human T cells and chemical hapten exposure. Germline-derived CDR1 and CDR2 are SGHTA and FQGNSA. This CDR3 region has 15 residues. V lost 1 base, J lost 5 bases, and 7 bases stayed unmatched. Time point: patch test 2, 6 weeks after DPC sensitization. Noted treatment: therapeutic diphenylcyclopropenone sensitization with weekly scalp DPC. Via MiXCR, TCRdb re-called the RACE reads, giving one row per CDR3 protein. The profile shows a few hundred thousand distinct CDR3 sequences, over 6% of them singletons. This rearrangement joins TRBV7-2 to TRBJ1-1, with 7 bases matching TRBD1. This TCR was sampled from a woman younger than 30 with alopecia areata. Some clones in this sample may be carry-over from other donors' samples. The material sequenced was whole blood, taken in connection with sensitization to the hapten diphenylcyclopropenone (DPC). The CDR3 loop reads CASSLVAGGVTEAFF. The CDR3 bases are TGTGCCAGCAGCTTAGTGGCAGGGGGGGTAACTGAAGCTTTCTTT.